Below, 10 T cell receptor beta chains from the same sample are listed, as sequenced in a study of T cells in Graves' hyperthyroidism and ophthalmopathy. TCR beta CDR3 region amplification was performed from RNA transcripts. HTBI primers were used for first-round RT-PCR of the TCR CDR3. TCRdb re-called the multiplex PCR reads through MiXCR, storing one row per CDR3 protein. Of over 350,000 distinct CDR3 sequences listed, about 18% are singletons. Source material: blood. The receptors come from a man aged 18 to 30 with Graves' ophthalmopathy.

This clonotype was found many times. This rearrangement joins TRBV12-3 or TRBV12-4 to TRBJ2-7; 7 bases fit TRBD1. V gave up 5 bases and J gave up 3 bases; unmatched junction bases: 7. This CDR3 contains 14 residues. The CDR3 bases are TGTGCCAGCAGTCTCCGGGACAGCCACTACGAGCAGTACTTC. Translation gives CASSLRDSHYEQYF.

This clonotype was recorded at least ten times. The chain couples TRBV11-2 to TRBJ2-7, with a tentative D call TRBD1 (5 bases). This CDR3 is 12 amino acids long. The germline gives CDR1 SGHAT, CDR2 FQNNGV. V shed 1 base and J shed 6 bases, with 7 bases lying between them. The CDR3 spells CASSLARVEQYF. CDR3 sequence (DNA): TGTGCCAGCAGCTTAGCCAGGGTCGAGCAGTACTTC.

This clonotype was counted a few times. The V gene is TRBV6-1, the J gene TRBJ1-6; D remains unclear. The germline V gene encodes CDR1 MNHNS and CDR2 SASEGT. CDR3 length equals 15 residues. V lost 6 bases, J lost 0 bases, and 9 bases lay in between. CDR3 amino acids: CASRDDNSYNSPLHF. In DNA, the CDR3 is TGTGCCAGCAGAGACGACAACTCCTATAATTCACCCCTCCACTTT.

This clonotype occurred a few times. The rearrangement joins TRBV28 to TRBJ2-5; the D is unclear. The CDR3 extends over 10 amino acids. Germline-derived CDR1 and CDR2 are MDHEN and SYDVKM. The CDR3 DNA follows: TGTTCAACAAAAGCAGAGACCCAGTACTTC. The encoded protein is CSTKAETQYF.

Many counts were recorded for this clonotype. The DNA of the CDR3 is TGTGCCAGCAGTTACCCCTCTCGGACAGCGGATACGCAGTATTTT. Its protein product is CASSYPSRTADTQYF. This sequence joins TRBV6-6 and TRBJ2-3; weak D call: TRBD1 (6 bases). Trimming took off 2 bases at V and 6 bases at J, with 15 bases between the two ends. The CDR3 has 15 residues. The V gene's germline CDR1 is MNHNY and CDR2 SVGAGI (reference sequence).

There are a few counts of this clonotype. The V call is TRBV18, the J call TRBJ2-7; TRBD1 matches 7 bases. The V segment lost 1 base and the J segment 5 bases; nucleotides outside the gene matches: 8. The length of the CDR3 is 15 residues. Germline V gene data show CDR1 as KGHSH and CDR2 as LQKENI. This CDR3 reads CASSPQTGTEDEQYF. The CDR3 DNA sequence: TGTGCCAGCTCACCACAAACCGGGACAGAGGACGAGCAGTACTTC.

The chain uses TRBV30 and TRBJ2-7; 11 bases match TRBD2. The trim removed 5 bases at V and 3 bases at J, leaving 3 bases unmatched. CDR3 size: 13 residues. Germline assignment: CDR1 GTSNPN and CDR2 SVGIG (reference sequence). The CDR3 DNA is TGTGCCTGGCATACTAGCGGGAGCTACGAGCAGTACTTC. It is translated as CAWHTSGSYEQYF.

This clonotype was counted ten times or more. J is TRBJ2-7 and V is TRBV2; D gene uncertain. Trimming took 6 bases from V and 0 from J, leaving 12 bases between them. Germline-derived CDR1 and CDR2 are SNHLY and FYNNEI. The CDR3 is 14 residues long. The CDR3 is CASRSEWTSYEQYF. As DNA, the CDR3 is TGTGCCAGCAGGAGTGAGTGGACCTCCTACGAGCAGTACTTC.

The gene calls are TRBV6-1 and TRBJ2-3, with TRBD1 as a possible D gene (5 bases). Trimming cost V 0 bases and J 2 bases, with 9 bases left between them. The CDR3 runs to 15 residues. CDR1 is MNHNS, CDR2 SASEGT, per germline. The CDR3 DNA reads TGTGCCAGCAGTGAAGCGTGGGGCTCCACAGATACGCAGTATTTT. This encodes CASSEAWGSTDTQYF.

This clonotype has just a few counts. V gene TRBV18 combines with J gene TRBJ2-1; TRBD1 is a possible D gene (5 bases). The CDR3 consists of 16 residues. Trimming took 5 bases from V and 4 from J, leaving 18 bases between them. The germline CDR1 and CDR2 sequences are KGHSH and LQKENI. The CDR3 DNA is TGTGCCAGCTCATCAGGGATGGATCCCTTTTACAATGAGCAGTTCTTC. Residues: CASSSGMDPFYNEQFF.